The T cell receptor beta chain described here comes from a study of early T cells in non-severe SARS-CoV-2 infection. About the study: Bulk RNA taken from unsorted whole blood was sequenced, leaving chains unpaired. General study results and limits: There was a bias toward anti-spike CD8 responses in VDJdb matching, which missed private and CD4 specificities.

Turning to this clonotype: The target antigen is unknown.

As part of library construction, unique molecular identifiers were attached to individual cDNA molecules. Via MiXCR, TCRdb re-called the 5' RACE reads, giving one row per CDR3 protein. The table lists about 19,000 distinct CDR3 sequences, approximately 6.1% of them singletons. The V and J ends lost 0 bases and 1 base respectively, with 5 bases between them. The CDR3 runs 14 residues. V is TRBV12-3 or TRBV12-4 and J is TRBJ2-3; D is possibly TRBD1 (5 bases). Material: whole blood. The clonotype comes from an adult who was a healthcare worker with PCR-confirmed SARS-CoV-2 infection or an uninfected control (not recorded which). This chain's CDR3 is CASSLAQGTDTQYF. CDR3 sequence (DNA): TGTGCCAGCAGTTTAGCACAGGGCACAGATACGCAGTATTTT.